This T cell receptor (beta chain) stems from a study of CD8 T cells in ankylosing spondylitis. Study results and caveats: For ankylosing spondylitis blood, a TCR beta motif of roughly 8 highly homologous variants appeared characteristic.

This clonotype was detected many times. The antigen is unknown. TCRdb reprocessed the 5' RACE reads with MiXCR, giving one entry per CDR3 protein. The table records about 220,000 distinct CDR3 sequences, just under 7.5% of them present only once. The trim removed 5 bases at V and 7 bases at J, leaving 10 bases unmatched. CDR3 length: 15 amino acids. The sample consisted of blood, either unsorted or a sorted T cell fraction (not recorded which). The genes are TRBV12-3 or TRBV12-4 and TRBJ2-1; 8 positions match TRBD1. The source is a male donor with ankylosing spondylitis. The DNA of the CDR3 is TGTGCCAGCAGTCCCGACAGGGGTGGGGGTAATGAGCAGTTCTTC. Amino acid sequence: CASSPDRGGGNEQFF.